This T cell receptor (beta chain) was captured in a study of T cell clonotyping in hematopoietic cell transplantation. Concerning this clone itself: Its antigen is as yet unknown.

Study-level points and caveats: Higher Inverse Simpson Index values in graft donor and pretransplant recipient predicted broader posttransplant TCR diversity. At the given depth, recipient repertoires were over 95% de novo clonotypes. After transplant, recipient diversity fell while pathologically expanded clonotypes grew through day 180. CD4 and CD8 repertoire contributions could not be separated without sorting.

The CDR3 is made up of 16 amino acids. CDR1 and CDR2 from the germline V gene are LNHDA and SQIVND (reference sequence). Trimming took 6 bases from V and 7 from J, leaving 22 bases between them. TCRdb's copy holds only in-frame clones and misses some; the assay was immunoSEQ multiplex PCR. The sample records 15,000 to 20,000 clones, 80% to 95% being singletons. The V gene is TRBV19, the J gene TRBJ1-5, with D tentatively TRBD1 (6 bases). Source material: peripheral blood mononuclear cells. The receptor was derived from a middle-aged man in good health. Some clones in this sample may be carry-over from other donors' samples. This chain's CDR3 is CASRLGTRGIGQPQHF. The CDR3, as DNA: TGTGCCAGTAGACTGGGAACCAGGGGTATTGGCCAGCCCCAGCATTTT.